The 23 T cell receptor beta chains given below trace back to one sample, sequenced in a study of cytomegalovirus exposure and HLA in healthy donors. PCR was performed using 60 Vbeta and 13 Jbeta primers. TCRdb's table, derived via immunoSEQ multiplex PCR, lists solely in-frame clones and lacks some. The sample lists some 140,000 clones, around three quarters seen once, with approximately 0.9% in the top ten. Sequenced material: PBMCs. The receptors shown here come from a young man in good health and CMV-seronegative.

This clone was observed once. The chain couples TRBV10-2 to TRBJ2-1; TRBD2 might be the D (5 bases). The germline V gene encodes CDR1 WSHSY and CDR2 SAAADI. Trimming removed 8 bases from V and 5 bases from J, with 19 bases in between. The CDR3 loop spans 15 amino acids. The CDR3 nucleotides read TGCGCCAGCCTTAGGAGGAACGGGCGCAACAATGAGCAGTTCTTC. Translation gives CASLRRNGRNNEQFF.

The gene calls are TRBV5-1 and TRBJ1-5; TRBD1 might be the D (6 bases). The germline CDR1 and CDR2 sequences are SGHRS and YFSETQ. Between the trimmed V and J ends, which lost 4 bases and 1 base, there was a span of 12 bases. CDR3 length: 15 amino acids. Here the CDR3 reads CASSPGDLSNQPQHF. The CDR3 bases are TGCGCCAGCAGCCCAGGGGATTTGAGCAATCAGCCCCAGCATTTT.

The CDR3 loop reads CASSLRAGGGEKLFF. The DNA of the CDR3 is TGTGCCAGCAGCCTAAGGGCAGGGGGCGGTGAAAAACTGTTTTTT. The V call is TRBV7-6, the J call TRBJ1-4; 8 positions agree with TRBD1. The V gene end was trimmed by 5 bases and the J gene end by 7 bases; junction bases not matched to a gene: 9. CDR1 is SGHVS, CDR2 FNYEAQ, per germline. The CDR3 loop spans 15 amino acids.

The chain is built from TRBV6-6 and TRBJ1-1; 7 bases fit TRBD1. The CDR3 length is 15 residues. CDR1 is MNHNY and CDR2 is SVGAGI in the germline V gene (reference sequence). V was pared by 5 bases and J by 7 bases, with 13 bases of the junction left unmatched. In DNA, the CDR3 is TGTGCCAGCAGTCTTCCGACAGGGAACAGTTTTGAAGCTTTCTTT. It encodes CASSLPTGNSFEAFF.

The chain joins TRBV4-3 to TRBJ2-7; no reliable D call. This CDR3 is built from 13 residues. Germline-derived CDR1 and CDR2 are LGHNA and YSLEER. The germline V and J ends were trimmed by 1 base and 1 base, with 5 bases remaining between them. The CDR3 DNA follows: TGCGCCAGCAGCCAAGGGGCGTCCTACGAGCAGTACTTC. This translates into CASSQGASYEQYF.

The chain couples TRBV4-2 to TRBJ1-5; TRBD1 matches at 7 bases. The CDR3 has 18 amino acids. Germline V CDR1 and CDR2: LGHNA, YNFKEQ. The V gene end was trimmed by 0 bases and the J gene end by 10 bases; junction bases not matched to a gene: 18. The CDR3 DNA reads TGTGCCAGCAGCCAAGATTTAAGGCAGGGGGTAATATTGGAACCCCAGCATTTT. Protein: CASSQDLRQGVILEPQHF.

This clone came up once. This chain connects TRBV7-3 to TRBJ1-5, with 9 bases identical to TRBD1. This CDR3 is built from 19 residues. Germline V gene sequence: CDR1 SGHTA, CDR2 FQGTGA. J was trimmed by 5 bases and V by 0 bases; bases with no gene match: 14. CDR3 in amino acids: CASSLTTFWGQGRDQPQHF. The CDR3 DNA reads TGTGCCAGCAGCTTAACGACATTCTGGGGACAGGGTCGGGATCAGCCCCAGCATTTT.

This clone has only a few counts. The chain uses TRBV27 and TRBJ1-1; 8 bases map to TRBD1. Germline V lookup: CDR1 MNHEY, CDR2 SMNVEV (reference sequence). J lost 5 bases, V lost 5 bases, and 13 bases had no gene match. This CDR3 region has 16 residues. Here the CDR3 reads CASSPPPGGRRTEAFF. The DNA for the CDR3 is TGTGCCAGCAGTCCCCCCCCAGGGGGCCGGAGGACTGAAGCTTTCTTT.

The chain combines TRBV6-4 with TRBJ1-2; no clear D. CDR3 length equals 13 residues. V lost 0 bases, J lost 8 bases, and 10 bases lay in between. Germline loops: CDR1 MRHNA, CDR2 SNTAGT. CDR3 loop: CASSDSGRMGYTF. CDR3 DNA: TGTGCCAGCAGTGACTCGGGGAGGATGGGCTACACCTTC.

The chain links TRBV6-5 to TRBJ2-7, with D hard to call. Germline CDR1 is MNHEY and CDR2 is SVGAGI. The CDR3 runs to 15 residues. Between the trimmed V and J ends, which lost 0 bases and 3 bases, there was a span of 12 bases. CDR3 in DNA: TGTGCCAGCAGTTACTCGTGGAGCCAGCTCTACGAGCAGTACTTC. Protein product: CASSYSWSQLYEQYF.

The table lists this clone with a few counts. The chain carries TRBV2 and TRBJ1-1; 10 nucleotides line up with TRBD1. Trimming removed 1 base from V and 5 bases from J; junction bases left unmatched: 7. This CDR3 is built from 16 residues. Looked up from germline, CDR1 is SNHLY and CDR2 is FYNNEI. The CDR3 DNA follows: TGTGCCAGCAGTGAAGTTTTGACAGGGGGCTGGACTGAAGCTTTCTTT. Its translation is CASSEVLTGGWTEAFF.

The chain carries TRBV11-3 and TRBJ1-5; no definite D call. V lost 8 bases to trimming and J lost 4 bases, with 12 bases between them. This CDR3 has 13 amino acids. CDR1 is SGHNT, CDR2 YENEEA, per germline. CDR3 nucleotides: TGTGCCAGCCCCCGGGCGGGAAATCAGCCCCAGCATTTT. As protein: CASPRAGNQPQHF.

The V call is TRBV11-2, the J call TRBJ2-1, with TRBD2 identical over 10 bases. CDR1 and CDR2 (germline): SGHAT, FQNNGV. This CDR3 spans 15 amino acids. With V trimmed by 6 bases and J by 9 bases, 11 bases remained unmatched. The CDR3 DNA is TGTGCCAGCAGTTCCCCCCGAGCGGGGGGGCGTGAGCAGTTCTTC. Translating gives CASSSPRAGGREQFF.

The genes are TRBV5-1 and TRBJ2-2; 8 bases align to TRBD2. This CDR3 contains 17 residues. V was clipped by 4 bases and J by 0 bases; unmatched bases: 8. From germline, CDR1 is SGHRS and CDR2 YFSETQ. The CDR3 protein is CASSVPAGAPNTGELFF. CDR3 nucleotide sequence: TGCGCCAGCAGCGTCCCAGCGGGGGCCCCGAACACCGGGGAGCTGTTTTTT.

The chain employs TRBV29-1 and TRBJ1-4; 9 nucleotides align to TRBD1. The germline V gene has CDR1 SQVTM and CDR2 ANQGSEA. The CDR3 length is 14 residues. J gave up 3 bases and V 1 base, and 0 bases lay outside the gene matches. The CDR3 DNA reads as TGCAGCGTTGAAGGGACAGGGGCTAATGAAAAACTGTTTTTT. It yields the protein CSVEGTGANEKLFF.

This chain uses TRBV4-1 with TRBJ2-5; perhaps TRBD1 as D (6 bases). The V gene's germline CDR1 is MGHRA and CDR2 YSYEKL. V lost 2 bases and J lost 5, with 15 bases in between. This CDR3 is 15 amino acids long. The CDR3 loop is CASSQTGTSGETQYF. In DNA form, the CDR3 reads TGCGCCAGCAGCCAAACAGGGACCTCGGGCGAGACCCAGTACTTC.

The chain carries TRBV5-6 and TRBJ2-5; D is ambiguous. Germline V lookup: CDR1 SGHDT, CDR2 YYEEEE. CDR3 size: 14 residues. V was trimmed by 2 bases and J by 5 bases, leaving 13 bases between them. CDR3 amino acids: CASSLAVSGETQYF. CDR3 nucleotides: TGTGCCAGCAGCTTAGCTGTCTCGGGTGAGACCCAGTACTTC.

Note on this clone: The junction does not match germline at one end; this may be a read error. This chain uses TRBV6-5 with TRBJ1-5; TRBD1 might be the D (6 bases). The germline gives CDR1 MNHEY, CDR2 SVGAGI. The CDR3 is 14 residues long. This chain's CDR3 is CATSPDSPNQPQHF. CDR3 nucleotide sequence: TGTGCCACCAGTCCGGACAGTCCCAATCAGCCCCAGCATTTT.

The gene calls are TRBV25-1 and TRBJ1-2; TRBD1 aligns across 9 bases. J was trimmed by 3 bases and V by 1 base; bases with no gene match: 9. The CDR3 is 17 residues long. Germline V gene lookup returns CDR1 MGHDK and CDR2 SYGVNS. CDR3 region: CASSEWDRDPIYYGYTF. As DNA, the CDR3 is TGTGCCAGCAGTGAATGGGACAGGGACCCGATCTACTATGGCTACACCTTC.

The rearrangement joins TRBV6-6 to TRBJ2-5, with D uncertain. The CDR3 has 11 residues. Germline CDR1 reads MNHNY; CDR2 reads SVGAGI (reference sequence). The V end was cut by 4 bases, the J end by 2 bases, with 2 bases between. The CDR3 sequence: CASSSQETQYF. The CDR3 coding sequence is TGTGCCAGCAGTTCACAAGAGACCCAGTACTTC.

The V and J genes are TRBV5-4 and TRBJ2-3; 7 positions match TRBD2. Germline V gives CDR1 SGHNT, CDR2 YYREEE (reference sequence). CDR3 length: 15 amino acids. The V segment lost 4 bases and the J segment 4 bases; nucleotides outside the gene matches: 9. CDR3 region: CASSVPGLYADTQYF. DNA for the CDR3: TGTGCCAGCAGCGTTCCGGGACTATACGCAGATACGCAGTATTTT. The variable domain in full, completed from reference TRBV5-4 and TRBJ2-3, reads ETGVTQSPTHLIKTRGQQVTLRCSSQSGHNTVSWYQQALGQGPQFIFQYYREEENGRGNFPPRFSGLQFPNYSSELNVNALELDDSALYLCASSVPGLYADTQYFGPGTRLTVL.

This chain connects TRBV19 to TRBJ2-5; 7 bases match TRBD2. This CDR3 is 17 amino acids long. V shed 4 bases, J shed 4 bases, and the junction held 15 bases outside the gene matches. Germline V gene sequence: CDR1 LNHDA, CDR2 SQIVND (reference sequence). The CDR3 sequence is CASSSGGLGVGRETQYF. In DNA, the CDR3 is TGTGCCAGTAGTAGCGGGGGACTGGGAGTTGGGCGAGAGACCCAGTACTTC.

The V call is TRBV6-6, the J call TRBJ1-2; perhaps TRBD1 as D (6 bases). The germline gives CDR1 MNHNY, CDR2 SVGAGI (reference sequence). The CDR3 contains 13 residues. V lost 8 bases and J lost 4, with 14 bases in between. The CDR3 nucleotides are TGTGCCAGCCTTTACGACAGGAGCTATGGCTACACCTTC. Amino acids: CASLYDRSYGYTF.